This TCR beta chain was captured in a study of cytomegalovirus exposure and HLA in healthy donors. Study overall: The approximately 110 validation repertoires used the same platform as the roughly 670 first-cohort repertoires, a later analysis reported. Study results and limitations: The investigators catalogued 164 TCR beta chains as cytomegalovirus-associated. Subsequent analysis of the 100 to 150 validation repertoires found a tendency for first-cohort TCR clusters to co-occur. Some public TCRs appeared in many individuals, while most sequences were rare.

The CDR3 runs 13 residues. V lost 3 bases to trimming and J lost 6 bases, with 8 bases between them. Germline loops: CDR1 SNHLY, CDR2 FYNNEI. TCRdb's table, derived via immunoSEQ multiplex PCR, lists solely in-frame clones and lacks some. The sample includes 160,000 or so clones, around nine tenths of them seen just once. On this clone: The antigen is undetermined.

The sample comprised PBMCs. The chain links TRBV2 to TRBJ2-2; D ambiguous. The clonotype comes from a woman aged 30 to 39 in good health and CMV-seronegative. CDR3 protein: CASSDRVAGELFF. CDR3 bases: TGTGCCAGCAGTGACCGGGTAGCCGGGGAGCTGTTTTTT.